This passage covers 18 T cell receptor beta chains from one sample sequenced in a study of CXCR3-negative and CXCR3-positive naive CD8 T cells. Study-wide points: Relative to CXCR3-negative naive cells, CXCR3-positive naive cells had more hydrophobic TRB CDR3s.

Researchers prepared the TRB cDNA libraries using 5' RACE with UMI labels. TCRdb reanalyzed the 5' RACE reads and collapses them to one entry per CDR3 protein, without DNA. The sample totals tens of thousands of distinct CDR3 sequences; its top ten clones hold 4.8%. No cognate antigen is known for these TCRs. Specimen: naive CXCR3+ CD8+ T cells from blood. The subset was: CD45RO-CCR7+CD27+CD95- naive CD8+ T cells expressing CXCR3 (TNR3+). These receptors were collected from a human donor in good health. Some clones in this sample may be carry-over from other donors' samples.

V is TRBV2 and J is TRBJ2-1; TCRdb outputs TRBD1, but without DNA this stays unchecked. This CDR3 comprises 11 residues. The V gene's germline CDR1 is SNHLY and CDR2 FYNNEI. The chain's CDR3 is CASGGFNEQFF.

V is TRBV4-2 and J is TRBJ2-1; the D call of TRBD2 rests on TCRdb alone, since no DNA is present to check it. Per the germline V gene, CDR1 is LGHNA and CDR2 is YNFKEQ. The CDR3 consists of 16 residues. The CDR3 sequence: CASSPLAESSYNEQFF.

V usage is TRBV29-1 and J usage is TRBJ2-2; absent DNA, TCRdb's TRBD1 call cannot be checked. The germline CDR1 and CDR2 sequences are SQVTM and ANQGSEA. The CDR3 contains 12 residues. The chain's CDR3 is CSVQGDTGELFF.

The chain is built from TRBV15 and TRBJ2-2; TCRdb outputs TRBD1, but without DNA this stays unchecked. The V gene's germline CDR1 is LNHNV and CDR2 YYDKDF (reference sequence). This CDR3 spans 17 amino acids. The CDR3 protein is CATSRDEGQAITGELFF. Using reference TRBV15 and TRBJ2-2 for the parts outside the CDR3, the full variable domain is DAMVIQNPRYQVTQFGKPVTLSCSQTLNHNVMYWYQQKSSQAPKLLFHYYDKDFNNEADTPDNFQSRRPNTSFCFLDIRSPGLGDTAMYLCATSRDEGQAITGELFFGEGSRLTVL.

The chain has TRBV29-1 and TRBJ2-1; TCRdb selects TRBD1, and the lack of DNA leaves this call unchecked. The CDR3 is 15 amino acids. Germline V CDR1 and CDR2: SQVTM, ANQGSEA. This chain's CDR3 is CSVEDRKGRGQEQFF.

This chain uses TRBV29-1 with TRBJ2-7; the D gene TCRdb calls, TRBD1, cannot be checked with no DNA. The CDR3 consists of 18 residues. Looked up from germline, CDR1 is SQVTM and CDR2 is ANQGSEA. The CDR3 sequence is CSVVLDVSTGYASYEQYF.

The CDR3 loop reads CSVPVGDYTDTQYF. This rearrangement joins TRBV29-1 to TRBJ2-3. The V gene's germline CDR1 is SQVTM and CDR2 ANQGSEA. The CDR3 loop spans 14 amino acids.

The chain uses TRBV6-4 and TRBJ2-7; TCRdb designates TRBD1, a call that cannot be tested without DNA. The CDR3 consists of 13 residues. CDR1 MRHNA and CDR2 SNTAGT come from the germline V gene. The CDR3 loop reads CASSPTGGNEQYF.

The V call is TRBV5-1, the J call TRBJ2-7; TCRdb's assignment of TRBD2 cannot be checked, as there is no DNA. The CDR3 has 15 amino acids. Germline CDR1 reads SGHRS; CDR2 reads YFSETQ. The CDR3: CASSILAGASYEQYF.

The CDR3 protein is CSVSWEEWDEQFF. The J gene is TRBJ2-1, the V gene TRBV29-1. The CDR3 extends over 13 amino acids. Germline assignment: CDR1 SQVTM and CDR2 ANQGSEA.

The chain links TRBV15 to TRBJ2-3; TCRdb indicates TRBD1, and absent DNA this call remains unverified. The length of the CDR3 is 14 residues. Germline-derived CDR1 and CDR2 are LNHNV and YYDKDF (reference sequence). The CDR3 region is CATSPQGSTDTQYF.

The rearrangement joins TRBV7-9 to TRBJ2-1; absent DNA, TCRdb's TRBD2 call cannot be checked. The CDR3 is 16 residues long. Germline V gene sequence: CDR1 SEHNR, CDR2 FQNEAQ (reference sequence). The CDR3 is CASSLPFTSGSPEQFF.

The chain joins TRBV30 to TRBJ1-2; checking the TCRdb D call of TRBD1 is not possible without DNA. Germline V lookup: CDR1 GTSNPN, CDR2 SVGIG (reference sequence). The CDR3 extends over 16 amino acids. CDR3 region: CAWSVPDREVGDGYTF.

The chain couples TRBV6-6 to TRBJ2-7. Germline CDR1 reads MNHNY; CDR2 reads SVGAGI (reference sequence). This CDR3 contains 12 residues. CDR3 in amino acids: CASSPRAYEQYF.

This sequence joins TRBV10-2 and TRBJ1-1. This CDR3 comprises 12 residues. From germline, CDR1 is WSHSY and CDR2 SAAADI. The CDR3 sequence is CASSEAAAEAFF.

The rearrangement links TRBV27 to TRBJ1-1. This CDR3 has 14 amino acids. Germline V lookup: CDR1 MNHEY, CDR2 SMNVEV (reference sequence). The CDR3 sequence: CASSLSVLFTEAFF.

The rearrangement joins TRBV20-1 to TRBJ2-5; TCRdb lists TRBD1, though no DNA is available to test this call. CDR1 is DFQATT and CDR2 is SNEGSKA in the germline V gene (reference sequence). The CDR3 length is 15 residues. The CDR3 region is CSAVSTRTAQETQYF.

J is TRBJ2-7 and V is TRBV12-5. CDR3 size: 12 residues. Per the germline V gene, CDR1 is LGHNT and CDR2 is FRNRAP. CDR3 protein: CASGSSKYEQYF.